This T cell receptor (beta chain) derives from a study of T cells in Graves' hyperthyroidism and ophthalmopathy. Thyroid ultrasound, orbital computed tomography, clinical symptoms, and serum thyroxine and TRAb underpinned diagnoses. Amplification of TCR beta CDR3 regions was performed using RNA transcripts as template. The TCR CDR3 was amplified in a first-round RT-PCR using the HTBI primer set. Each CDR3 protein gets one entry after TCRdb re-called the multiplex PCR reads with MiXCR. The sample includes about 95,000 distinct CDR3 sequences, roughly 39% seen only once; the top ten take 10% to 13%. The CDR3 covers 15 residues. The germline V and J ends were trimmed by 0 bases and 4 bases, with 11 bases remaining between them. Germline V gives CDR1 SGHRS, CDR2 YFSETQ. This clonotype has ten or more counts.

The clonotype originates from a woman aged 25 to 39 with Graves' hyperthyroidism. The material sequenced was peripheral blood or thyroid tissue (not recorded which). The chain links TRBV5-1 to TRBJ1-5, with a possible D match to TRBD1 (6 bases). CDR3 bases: TGCGCCAGCAGCTTGGAGGACAGCCGGAATCAGCCCCAGCATTTT. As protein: CASSLEDSRNQPQHF.